One sample yielded the 17 T cell receptor beta chains listed below, sequenced in a study of OX40 agonist ivuxolimab in advanced cancers. The assay was immunoSEQ multiplex PCR, and TCRdb's table has in-frame clones only and misses some. Of about 49,000 clones listed, 80% to 90% were seen once; the top ten hold around 1.6%. Sequencing used CD4+ or CD8+ T cells sorted from blood, obtained in a trial of the OX40 agonist ivuxolimab. These receptors were collected from an adult with an advanced solid tumor such as melanoma, head and neck, liver or kidney cancer.

This chain uses TRBV7-2 with TRBJ2-1, with D tentatively TRBD2 (6 bases). The CDR3 loop spans 15 amino acids. Germline V gene sequence: CDR1 SGHTA, CDR2 FQGNSA. The V gene lost 1 base and the J gene lost 6 bases, with 13 bases spanning the gap. The CDR3 coding sequence is TGTGCCAGCAGCTTAGTGGCGACTAGGGCCAATGAGCAGTTCTTC. Amino acid sequence: CASSLVATRANEQFF.

The rearrangement uses TRBV5-4 and TRBJ2-2; no firm D call. This CDR3 spans 15 amino acids. V was pared by 5 bases and J by 5 bases, with 16 bases between. Germline CDR1 and CDR2: SGHNT and YYREEE (reference sequence). The CDR3 sequence is CASRPPGLTTGELFF. CDR3 bases: TGTGCCAGCAGACCCCCGGGCCTAACTACCGGGGAGCTGTTTTTT.

The J gene is TRBJ2-5, the V gene TRBV15; TRBD1 matches 7 bases. This CDR3 contains 14 residues. The germline V gene has CDR1 LNHNV and CDR2 YYDKDF (reference sequence). The ends lost 5 bases at V and 3 bases at J; junction bases unmatched: 6. CDR3 residues: CATSHQGVKETQYF. CDR3 nucleotides: TGTGCCACCAGCCACCAGGGGGTAAAAGAGACCCAGTACTTC.

V usage is TRBV7-2 and J usage is TRBJ1-3; D is unclear. The CDR3 runs 15 residues. The germline V and J ends were trimmed by 1 base and 4 bases, with 11 bases remaining between them. In germline, CDR1 is SGHTA, CDR2 FQGNSA. CDR3 nucleotides: TGTGCCAGCAGCTTAGAAGGCGGAGTCGGAAACACCATATATTTT. Translating it yields CASSLEGGVGNTIYF.

V is TRBV20-1 and J is TRBJ2-1; D unclear. The CDR3 runs 11 residues. Trimming took off 3 bases at V and 8 bases at J, with 8 bases between the two ends. In germline, CDR1 is DFQATT, CDR2 SNEGSKA (reference sequence). CDR3 protein: CSASILHEQFF. For the CDR3, the DNA is TGCAGTGCTAGTATACTACATGAGCAGTTCTTC.

V is TRBV7-2 and J is TRBJ1-2; 10 bases align to TRBD1. V lost 3 bases, J lost 6 bases, and 10 bases stayed unmatched. Looked up from germline, CDR1 is SGHTA and CDR2 is FQGNSA. CDR3 length: 16 residues. The CDR3 loop reads CASSLVSGQGLDGYTF. CDR3 DNA sequence: TGTGCCAGCAGCTTGGTTTCGGGACAGGGGTTGGATGGCTACACCTTC.

This chain links TRBV27 with TRBJ2-2; possible D gene TRBD1, 5 bases. The germline CDR1 and CDR2 sequences are MNHEY and SMNVEV (reference sequence). This CDR3 is 15 amino acids long. V lost 4 bases and J 6 bases, leaving 15 bases between the germline ends. CDR3 loop: CASSYLGVRAGELFF. The CDR3 region has the DNA TGTGCCAGCAGTTACCTAGGGGTACGAGCCGGGGAGCTGTTTTTT.

This chain uses TRBV4-2 with TRBJ1-5; 9 bases map to TRBD1. This CDR3 has 16 amino acids. Germline V gene sequence: CDR1 LGHNA, CDR2 YNFKEQ. Trimming cost V 2 bases and J 4 bases; bases outside gene matches: 6. The CDR3 is CASSQRGGTGNQPQHF. The CDR3 nucleotides read TGTGCCAGCAGCCAAAGGGGGGGGACAGGGAATCAGCCCCAGCATTTT.

V gene TRBV4-1 combines with J gene TRBJ1-5; weak D call: TRBD1 (5 bases). The V gene's germline CDR1 is MGHRA and CDR2 YSYEKL. The CDR3 covers 17 residues. V gave up 6 bases and J gave up 4 bases, with 22 bases separating them. The CDR3 loop reads CASRPSLAQGENQPQHF. The CDR3 coding sequence is TGCGCCAGCAGACCCTCGCTTGCTCAGGGCGAAAATCAGCCCCAGCATTTT.

The chain recombines TRBV10-3 with TRBJ2-7, with D tentatively TRBD1 (6 bases). V lost 11 bases and J 0 bases, leaving 14 bases between the germline ends. This CDR3 has 13 residues. Looked up from germline, CDR1 is ENHRY and CDR2 is SYGVKD. The CDR3 loop reads CASRGLYSYEQYF. As DNA, the CDR3 is TGTGCCTCCAGGGGTCTTTACTCCTACGAGCAGTACTTC.

This chain uses TRBV28 with TRBJ2-7; D perhaps matches TRBD1 (6 bases). This CDR3 has 13 residues. Germline CDR1 MDHEN, CDR2 SYDVKM. V lost 7 bases, J lost 2 bases, and 12 bases lay in between. CDR3 in amino acids: CASTKGGTYEQYF. CDR3 in DNA: TGTGCCAGCACTAAAGGGGGTACCTACGAGCAGTACTTC.

The chain carries TRBV19 and TRBJ2-2, with D possibly being TRBD2 (6 bases). The CDR3 spans 16 residues. V lost 7 bases and J 6 bases, leaving 21 bases between the germline ends. Germline V gives CDR1 LNHDA, CDR2 SQIVND (reference sequence). The CDR3 DNA sequence: TGTGCCAGTACCGTTGGGACTTTAGGGCGGGCCGGGGAGCTGTTTTTT. Protein sequence: CASTVGTLGRAGELFF.

The J gene is TRBJ2-1, the V gene TRBV9; 10 bases align to TRBD2. CDR1 SGDLS and CDR2 YYNGEE come from the germline V gene. The CDR3 runs 15 residues. The V gene end was trimmed by 2 bases and the J gene end by 7 bases; junction bases not matched to a gene: 6. The CDR3 DNA follows: TGTGCCAGCAGCGTTCTAGCGGGAGTGGGGAATGAGCAGTTCTTC. Its protein product is CASSVLAGVGNEQFF.

The rearrangement joins TRBV30 to TRBJ1-4; no clear D. CDR1 is GTSNPN and CDR2 is SVGIG in the germline V gene (reference sequence). This CDR3 is built from 17 residues. Trimming pared 8 bases from V and 5 bases from J, leaving 27 bases between. CDR3 residues: CAGSEPISYHWNEKLFF. The DNA of the CDR3 is TGTGCCGGCTCCGAGCCGATAAGCTATCACTGGAATGAAAAACTGTTTTTT. The variable domain in full, completed from reference TRBV30 and TRBJ1-4, reads SQTIHQWPATLVQPVGSPLSLECTVEGTSNPNLYWYRQAAGRGLQLLFYSVGIGQISSEVPQNLSASRPQDRQFILSSKKLLLSDSGFYLCAGSEPISYHWNEKLFFGSGTQLSVL.

The count of this clone is one. This chain connects TRBV5-1 to TRBJ2-5; 7 positions agree with TRBD2. CDR1 and CDR2 (germline): SGHRS, YFSETQ. The CDR3 is 14 residues long. V lost 0 bases, J lost 4 bases, and 3 bases stayed unmatched. The CDR3 sequence is CASSLEAGVETQYF. The CDR3 bases are TGCGCCAGCAGCTTGGAGGCGGGAGTAGAGACCCAGTACTTC.

V is TRBV28 and J is TRBJ2-2, with TRBD2 identical over 12 bases. With V trimmed by 5 bases and J by 2 bases, 6 bases remained unmatched. This CDR3 comprises 17 residues. In germline, CDR1 is MDHEN, CDR2 SYDVKM. DNA of the CDR3: TGTGCCAGCAGTCCGGCGGGACTAGCGGGTAACACCGGGGAGCTGTTTTTT. Amino acid sequence: CASSPAGLAGNTGELFF.

J is TRBJ2-7 and V is TRBV7-2; D gene uncertain. The V gene's germline CDR1 is SGHTA and CDR2 FQGNSA. The V end was cut by 2 bases, the J end by 3 bases, with 17 bases between. The CDR3 is 16 residues long. The CDR3 nucleotides are TGTGCCAGCAGCTTATTAAGTTGGGGTACCAACTACGAGCAGTACTTC. This codes for CASSLLSWGTNYEQYF.